The 30 T cell receptor beta chains below come from one sample, sequenced in a study of T cell changes during pregnancy in multiple sclerosis. Libraries were prepared by immunoSEQ multiplex PCR; TCRdb keeps only in-frame clonotypes and omits some of them. The sample shows 40,000 or so clones, roughly nine tenths of them seen only once. This material consisted of CD8+ T cells from peripheral blood mononuclear cells, taken in the second trimester of pregnancy. The origin of the receptors is a female donor with multiple sclerosis, enrolled in a pregnancy study.

The rearrangement uses TRBV4-1 and TRBJ2-7; 8 bases map to TRBD2. V trimming: 2 bases; J trimming: 7 bases; junction bases outside the gene matches: 10. CDR1 and CDR2 (germline): MGHRA, YSYEKL. There are 15 residues in the CDR3. CDR3 sequence: CASSQPNSGVGEQYF. The CDR3 bases are TGCGCCAGCAGCCAACCAAATAGCGGGGTAGGTGAGCAGTACTTC.

V gene TRBV4-3 combines with J gene TRBJ1-2; D may be TRBD1 (5 bases). CDR1 is LGHNA and CDR2 is YSLEER in the germline V gene. This CDR3 has 15 amino acids. V lost 4 bases, J lost 0 bases, and 12 bases lay in between. In DNA, the CDR3 is TGCGCCAGCAGCCCCAGGGCCAGTCCTAACTATGGCTACACCTTC. This gives the protein CASSPRASPNYGYTF.

V is TRBV6-1 and J is TRBJ2-1; possibly TRBD2 for D (5 bases). This CDR3 spans 15 amino acids. Trimming removed 5 bases from V and 1 base from J, with 12 bases in between. The germline CDR1 and CDR2 sequences are MNHNS and SASEGT. CDR3: CASSSEAGSYNEQFF. In DNA, the CDR3 is TGTGCCAGCAGTTCAGAGGCGGGTTCCTACAATGAGCAGTTCTTC.

The rearrangement uses TRBV5-1 and TRBJ1-1; the D gene is possibly TRBD1 (6 bases). This CDR3 is built from 13 residues. V lost 9 bases and J lost 0, with 12 bases in between. Germline values: CDR1 SGHRS, CDR2 YFSETQ. The CDR3 nucleotides read TGCGCCACCCGACAGGACATGAACACTGAAGCTTTCTTT. Protein: CATRQDMNTEAFF.

This sequence joins TRBV29-1 and TRBJ2-1, with TRBD1 matching over 7 bases. Germline CDR1 and CDR2: SQVTM and ANQGSEA. V lost 7 bases to trimming and J lost 6 bases; unmatched junction nucleotides: 6. CDR3 length equals 12 residues. CDR3: CSATGDRNEQFF. The CDR3 region has the DNA TGCAGCGCAACAGGGGACCGCAATGAGCAGTTCTTC.

The genes are TRBV2 and TRBJ1-5, with TRBD1 matching over 8 bases. This CDR3 is 14 amino acids long. From germline, CDR1 is SNHLY and CDR2 FYNNEI. V trimming: 6 bases; J trimming: 2 bases; junction bases outside the gene matches: 3. The CDR3 spells CASREDRGNQPQHF. CDR3 nucleotide sequence: TGTGCCAGCAGAGAGGACAGGGGCAATCAGCCCCAGCATTTT.

V gene TRBV2 combines with J gene TRBJ1-4; a weak D match, TRBD1 (6 bases). Germline-derived CDR1 and CDR2 are SNHLY and FYNNEI. V gave up 0 bases and J gave up 3 bases, with 17 bases separating them. The CDR3 has 18 residues. CDR3 region: CASSEAQRRTEPNEKLFF. The DNA of the CDR3 is TGTGCCAGCAGTGAAGCCCAGCGAAGGACAGAGCCTAATGAAAAACTGTTTTTT. The full variable domain, in which reference TRBV2 and TRBJ1-4 provide the parts outside the CDR3, is EPEVTQTPSHQVTQMGQEVILRCVPISNHLYFYWYRQILGQKVEFLVSFYNNEISEKSEIFDDQFSVERPDGSNFTLKIRSTKLEDSAMYFCASSEAQRRTEPNEKLFFGSGTQLSVL.

This clone was seen a few times. V and J are TRBV28 and TRBJ2-7, with a possible D match to TRBD1 (5 bases). Per the germline V gene, CDR1 is MDHEN and CDR2 is SYDVKM. The CDR3 totals 14 residues. The V end was cut by 3 bases, the J end by 1 base, with 10 bases between. CDR3 in DNA: TGTGCCAGCAGTTTCGGCCAGGGATCCTACGAGCAGTACTTC. This encodes CASSFGQGSYEQYF.

By share of the sample, this clone is large. The J gene is TRBJ1-6, the V gene TRBV7-6, with 7 bases lining up with TRBD1. The J segment lost 8 bases and the V segment lost 1 base, leaving 8 bases of the junction unmatched. The CDR3 has 16 amino acids. Germline V gene data show CDR1 as SGHVS and CDR2 as FNYEAQ. The CDR3 region has the DNA TGTGCCAGCAGCTTAGTTTCAAGACAGGGCGATTCACCCCTCCACTTT. Residues: CASSLVSRQGDSPLHF.

The V and J genes are TRBV27 and TRBJ2-7; 9 bases map to TRBD1. Germline V gene data show CDR1 as MNHEY and CDR2 as SMNVEV (reference sequence). V trimming: 5 bases; J trimming: 3 bases; junction bases outside the gene matches: 5. CDR3 length: 14 residues. CDR3 nucleotide sequence: TGTGCCAGCAGTCCCGGGACAGGGATCTACGAGCAGTACTTC. Translating gives CASSPGTGIYEQYF.

This clone was seen only a few times. The chain links TRBV11-2 to TRBJ2-1, with 10 bases identical to TRBD2. This CDR3 is 15 amino acids long. In germline, CDR1 is SGHAT, CDR2 FQNNGV. After removal of 2 bases from V and 10 bases from J, the junction contained 8 bases not matched to a gene. The CDR3 loop reads CASSLTQREGKEQFF. The CDR3 nucleotides read TGTGCCAGCAGCTTAACCCAGCGGGAGGGTAAAGAGCAGTTCTTC.

This clone was seen more than once but under ten times. V usage is TRBV11-2 and J usage is TRBJ1-2; no firm D call. The CDR3 totals 12 residues. V lost 0 bases and J 6 bases, leaving 5 bases between the germline ends. Germline values: CDR1 SGHAT, CDR2 FQNNGV. In DNA, the CDR3 is TGTGCCAGCAGCTTAGAGGGCCATGGCTACACCTTC. Protein sequence: CASSLEGHGYTF.

In its sample, this clone was seen once. The genes are TRBV4-3 and TRBJ2-5, with 8 bases that match TRBD2. This CDR3 is 16 amino acids long. CDR1 and CDR2 (germline): LGHNA, YSLEER. With 0 bases clipped from V and 4 bases from J, the junction kept 7 bases outside the gene matches. Here the CDR3 reads CASSQDRAGGSETQYF. In DNA, the CDR3 is TGCGCCAGCAGCCAAGATCGGGCGGGGGGCTCAGAGACCCAGTACTTC.

This clone turned up a few times. V is TRBV28 and J is TRBJ2-7; a possible D gene is TRBD2 (6 bases). The CDR3 covers 15 residues. The germline gives CDR1 MDHEN, CDR2 SYDVKM. Trimming left V 5 bases short and J 5 bases short, with 19 bases between. CDR3 sequence reads: CASSPPPAGPNEQYF. In DNA form, the CDR3 reads TGTGCCAGCAGTCCCCCCCCGGCGGGGCCCAACGAGCAGTACTTC.

This rearrangement joins TRBV21-1 to TRBJ1-1; the tabulated D call, TRBD1, remains unverified against the DNA. TRBV21-1 represents a pseudogene. The length of the CDR3 is 15 residues. The DNA of the CDR3 is TGTGCCAGCAGCAAAGTAAGGGGGAGGAACACTGAAGCTTTCTTT. This codes for CASSKVRGRNTEAFF.

V is TRBV6-6 and J is TRBJ2-7, with 7 positions matching TRBD2. The ends lost 6 bases at V and 1 base at J; junction bases unmatched: 3. Germline lookup yields CDR1 MNHNY and CDR2 SVGAGI (reference sequence). CDR3 length: 13 residues. The CDR3 DNA follows: TGTGCCAGCAGGCTAGCGGAATCCTACGAGCAGTACTTC. Protein product: CASRLAESYEQYF.

This chain joins TRBV6-4 and TRBJ2-3; a weak D match, TRBD1 (5 bases). V lost 3 bases and J 2 bases, leaving 12 bases between the germline ends. Germline loops: CDR1 MRHNA, CDR2 SNTAGT. The CDR3 has 15 residues. The CDR3 DNA is TGTGCCAGCAGTGAGACAGCCGCATCCACAGATACGCAGTATTTT. This gives the protein CASSETAASTDTQYF.

The gene calls are TRBV10-1 and TRBJ1-2; maybe TRBD1 (6 bases). Trimming stripped 5 bases from V and 3 bases from J, with 16 bases between. Per germline, CDR1 WNHNN and CDR2 SYGVQD (reference sequence). This CDR3 region has 15 residues. CDR3 sequence: CASSPRTYRDYGYTF. CDR3 bases: TGCGCCAGCAGTCCCCGGACCTACAGGGACTATGGCTACACCTTC.

The chain has TRBV7-9 and TRBJ1-1; D uncertain. Trimming stripped 5 bases from V and 2 bases from J, with 18 bases between. Per germline, CDR1 SEHNR and CDR2 FQNEAQ (reference sequence). The CDR3 covers 16 residues. CDR3 DNA: TGTGCCAGCAGCCCCCCGCTGGGCCCGCCAAACACTGAAGCTTTCTTT. This sequence encodes CASSPPLGPPNTEAFF.

The rearrangement joins TRBV7-6 to TRBJ2-2; D perhaps matches TRBD1 (8 bases). CDR3 length: 17 residues. Trimming took off 2 bases at V and 2 bases at J, with 15 bases between the two ends. Germline V lookup: CDR1 SGHVS, CDR2 FNYEAQ. The CDR3 nucleotides read TGTGCCAGCAGCTTACCTGACAGGGGACTAAACACCGGGGAGCTGTTTTTT. As protein: CASSLPDRGLNTGELFF.

The chain employs TRBV7-8 and TRBJ1-1; D not certain. This CDR3 is built from 13 residues. V was shortened by 4 bases and J by 0 bases, with 6 bases between the two germline ends. CDR1 is SGHVS and CDR2 is FQNEAQ in the germline V gene. The CDR3 DNA follows: TGTGCCAGCAGCTCTGAGATGAACACTGAAGCTTTCTTT. Its protein product is CASSSEMNTEAFF.

The rearrangement joins TRBV2 to TRBJ2-7; 7 bases match TRBD1. CDR1 and CDR2 from the germline V gene are SNHLY and FYNNEI. The CDR3 has 20 residues. Trimming took 1 base from V and 0 from J; bases not matched to a gene: 18. The CDR3 loop reads CASSEGFYDIWGQPSYEQYF. In DNA, the CDR3 is TGTGCCAGCAGTGAAGGTTTCTATGATATTTGGGGACAGCCCTCCTACGAGCAGTACTTC.

The rearrangement links TRBV7-9 to TRBJ1-4; D uncertain. Trimming removed 5 bases at V and 6 bases at J, with 16 bases between. Germline CDR1 is SEHNR and CDR2 is FQNEAQ (reference sequence). CDR3 length: 15 residues. CDR3 loop: CASSADGGRDEKLFF. In DNA, the CDR3 is TGTGCCAGCAGCGCCGATGGAGGGCGAGATGAAAAACTGTTTTTT.

In its sample, this clone ranks as medium-sized. The V gene is TRBV30, the J gene TRBJ1-3, with TRBD1 identical over 8 bases. The CDR3 contains 16 residues. After removal of 2 bases from V and 11 bases from J, the junction contained 17 bases not matched to a gene. Looked up from germline, CDR1 is GTSNPN and CDR2 is SVGIG (reference sequence). The CDR3 nucleotides read TGTGCCTGGAGTAGGGGGACAGGTTCATTTCTACCGTCCATATATTTT. This gives the protein CAWSRGTGSFLPSIYF. The full variable domain, completed using reference TRBV30 and TRBJ1-3, is SQTIHQWPATLVQPVGSPLSLECTVEGTSNPNLYWYRQAAGRGLQLLFYSVGIGQISSEVPQNLSASRPQDRQFILSSKKLLLSDSGFYLCAWSRGTGSFLPSIYFGEGSWLTVV.

The chain combines TRBV30 with TRBJ2-3, with 7 nucleotides matching TRBD2. The CDR3 runs 13 residues. The germline V gene encodes CDR1 GTSNPN and CDR2 SVGIG (reference sequence). The J segment lost 2 bases and the V segment lost 5 bases, leaving 4 bases of the junction unmatched. For the CDR3, the DNA is TGTGCCTGGGGGAGGGGATACACAGATACGCAGTATTTT. It is translated as CAWGRGYTDTQYF. Supplemented by reference TRBV30 and TRBJ2-3, the full variable domain reads SQTIHQWPATLVQPVGSPLSLECTVEGTSNPNLYWYRQAAGRGLQLLFYSVGIGQISSEVPQNLSASRPQDRQFILSSKKLLLSDSGFYLCAWGRGYTDTQYFGPGTRLTVL.

The rearrangement links TRBV4-1 to TRBJ1-4; D not certain. This CDR3 has 14 amino acids. Germline values: CDR1 MGHRA, CDR2 YSYEKL. V was cut by 3 bases and J by 7 bases, with 12 bases left in between. The CDR3 nucleotides are TGCGCCAGCAGCCACCCGGATGGAGGTGAAAAACTGTTTTTT. Translating gives CASSHPDGGEKLFF.

The rearrangement joins TRBV30 to TRBJ2-7; D gene ambiguous. This CDR3 spans 12 amino acids. Germline CDR1 and CDR2: GTSNPN and SVGIG (reference sequence). V was clipped by 0 bases and J by 3 bases, with 6 bases between them. The CDR3 is CAWSVYGYEQYF. CDR3 DNA: TGTGCCTGGAGTGTATACGGCTACGAGCAGTACTTC.

About this clone: One junction end does not reproduce the germline sequence, and a read error may be involved. This chain uses TRBV27 with TRBJ2-5, with a weak D call TRBD1 (6 bases). This CDR3 region has 15 residues. CDR1 and CDR2 (germline): MNHEY, SMNVEV (reference sequence). The chain's CDR3 is CASSISIGQQETQYF. The DNA for the CDR3 is TGTGCCAGCAGTATATCAATCGGACAGCAAGAGACCCAGTACTTC.

The gene calls are TRBV6-5 and TRBJ2-1, with 13 bases identical to TRBD2. The V segment lost 6 bases and the J segment 8 bases; nucleotides outside the gene matches: 7. This CDR3 spans 15 amino acids. Germline CDR1 and CDR2: MNHEY and SVGAGI. Here the CDR3 DNA reads TGTGCCAGCAGCACGACTAGCGGGAGGTCGGATGAGCAGTTCTTC. It is translated as CASSTTSGRSDEQFF.

The rearrangement uses TRBV7-9 and TRBJ2-3; D gene ambiguous. The CDR3 has 12 amino acids. Germline CDR1 is SEHNR and CDR2 is FQNEAQ (reference sequence). V lost 4 bases to trimming and J lost 0 bases, with 2 bases between them. The CDR3 is CASSSSTDTQYF. The CDR3 coding sequence is TGTGCCAGCAGCTCAAGCACAGATACGCAGTATTTT.